The 21 T cell receptor beta chains below were found in one sample sequenced in a study of T cell clonotyping in hematopoietic cell transplantation. Time point specified: recipient sample about 28 days before transplant, after cytoreduction. Sequenced by immunoSEQ multiplex PCR; TCRdb stores in-frame clones only, minus some. The table includes 35,000 to 45,000 clones, over 85% detected once. This material consisted of peripheral blood mononuclear cells, taken before stem cell transplant. The receptors were sampled from a man between 35 and 55 years old with chronic myeloid leukemia. Some clones in this sample may be carry-over from other donors' samples.

V gene TRBV27 combines with J gene TRBJ1-2; no clear D. V lost 5 bases to trimming and J lost 7 bases, with 11 bases between them. The CDR3 covers 12 residues. Per germline, CDR1 MNHEY and CDR2 SMNVEV (reference sequence). In DNA form, the CDR3 reads TGTGCCAGCAGTCCGTCAGGCGGTGGCTACACCTTC. This gives the protein CASSPSGGGYTF.

The J gene is TRBJ1-1, the V gene TRBV14, with D hard to call. The germline V gene has CDR1 SGHDN and CDR2 FVKESK. Trimming shortened V by 1 base and J by 0 bases, and 9 bases separated the two germline ends. The CDR3 is 15 amino acids. CDR3 bases: TGTGCCAGCAGCCAAGGGGTTAAGTTGAACACTGAAGCTTTCTTT. Amino acids: CASSQGVKLNTEAFF.

Here the CDR3 reads CASSISRGGTSSYEQYF. The CDR3, as DNA: TGTGCCAGCAGCATTTCACGGGGAGGGACTAGTTCCTACGAGCAGTACTTC. The J gene is TRBJ2-7, the V gene TRBV7-8; 8 bases map to TRBD2. The CDR3 loop spans 17 amino acids. V shed 5 bases, J shed 1 base, and the junction held 13 bases outside the gene matches. Germline CDR1 SGHVS, CDR2 FQNEAQ.

The chain recombines TRBV7-8 with TRBJ2-7; D unclear. Germline assignment: CDR1 SGHVS and CDR2 FQNEAQ. CDR3 length: 15 amino acids. Trimming took off 2 bases at V and 3 bases at J, with 14 bases between the two ends. DNA of the CDR3: TGTGCCAGCAGCTTAAGCCTATCGGGCAGCTACGAGCAGTACTTC. It codes for CASSLSLSGSYEQYF. Looking up the rest from reference TRBV7-8 and TRBJ2-7 gives the full variable domain: GAGVSQSPRYKVAKRGQDVALRCDPISGHVSLFWYQQALGQGPEFLTYFQNEAQLDKSGLPSDRFFAERPEGSVSTLKIQRTQQEDSAVYLCASSLSLSGSYEQYFGPGTRLTVT.

In regard to this clone: The identical CDR3 is also encoded by other nucleotide sequences in the sample. The chain has TRBV27 and TRBJ2-5; D is unclear. The CDR3 is 12 amino acids. The germline V gene has CDR1 MNHEY and CDR2 SMNVEV (reference sequence). V was trimmed by 3 bases and J by 5 bases, leaving 7 bases between them. CDR3 DNA: TGTGCCAGCAGTTTGTCCGGGGAGACCCAGTACTTC. Amino acid sequence: CASSLSGETQYF.

This chain joins TRBV29-1 and TRBJ1-5; a weak D match, TRBD1 (5 bases). CDR3 length equals 13 residues. Germline lookup yields CDR1 SQVTM and CDR2 ANQGSEA. Trimming shortened V by 4 bases and J by 2 bases, and 9 bases separated the two germline ends. The CDR3 bases are TGCAGCGTTGCCTGGGGGGGCAATCAGCCCCAGCATTTT. This encodes CSVAWGGNQPQHF.

This clone was found once. CDR3 loop: CASSSPYDRGNEQFF. CDR3 in DNA: TGTGCCAGCAGTTCCCCCTACGACAGGGGGAATGAGCAGTTCTTC. This chain connects TRBV28 to TRBJ2-1, with 9 bases aligning to TRBD1. Trimming took 4 bases from V and 7 from J; bases not matched to a gene: 8. In germline, CDR1 is MDHEN, CDR2 SYDVKM. This CDR3 has 15 residues. Full variable domain (remainder filled in from reference TRBV28 and TRBJ2-1): DVKVTQSSRYLVKRTGEKVFLECVQDMDHENMFWYRQDPGLGLRLIYFSYDVKMKEKGDIPEGYSVSREKKERFSLILESASTNQTSMYLCASSSPYDRGNEQFFGPGTRLTVL.

The rearrangement uses TRBV7-6 and TRBJ1-1; 7 bases align to TRBD1. The CDR3 is 14 residues long. Per germline, CDR1 SGHVS and CDR2 FNYEAQ. Trimming at V came to 3 bases and at J to 1 base, leaving 2 bases not matched to a gene. The CDR3 sequence is CASSLGQKNTEAFF. DNA for the CDR3: TGTGCCAGCAGCTTGGGACAGAAGAACACTGAAGCTTTCTTT.

The V call is TRBV19, the J call TRBJ1-6, with D possibly being TRBD1 (5 bases). CDR3 length equals 15 residues. V shed 5 bases and J shed 10 bases, with 18 bases lying between them. CDR1 and CDR2 from the germline V gene are LNHDA and SQIVND (reference sequence). CDR3 amino acids: CASSDQGTLGSPLHF. DNA for the CDR3: TGTGCCAGTAGTGATCAGGGCACCTTAGGATCACCCCTCCACTTT.

This clone was recorded a few times. The chain employs TRBV4-2 and TRBJ1-5; possible D gene TRBD1, 5 bases. Per the germline V gene, CDR1 is LGHNA and CDR2 is YNFKEQ. This CDR3 spans 16 amino acids. V gave up 0 bases and J gave up 4 bases, with 13 bases separating them. CDR3 sequence (DNA): TGTGCCAGCAGCCAAGAGGGGGTGGCAGGGAATCAGCCCCAGCATTTT. This gives the protein CASSQEGVAGNQPQHF.

This chain connects TRBV4-3 to TRBJ1-1, with unresolved D. Looked up from germline, CDR1 is LGHNA and CDR2 is YSLEER. This CDR3 is 15 amino acids long. Trimming pared 0 bases from V and 0 bases from J, leaving 8 bases between. The CDR3 is CASSQERALNTEAFF. The CDR3 DNA sequence: TGCGCCAGCAGCCAAGAAAGGGCCTTGAACACTGAAGCTTTCTTT.

The chain combines TRBV13 with TRBJ2-5; the match to TRBD1 covers 7 bases. Germline values: CDR1 PRHDT, CDR2 FYEKMQ (reference sequence). CDR3 length: 12 amino acids. Trimming cost V 8 bases and J 5 bases; bases outside gene matches: 5. The CDR3 nucleotides read TGTGCCAGCCGTCAGGGGGATGAGACCCAGTACTTC. Its translation: CASRQGDETQYF.

The chain has TRBV14 and TRBJ1-2; no definite D call. From germline, CDR1 is SGHDN and CDR2 FVKESK. CDR3 length equals 14 residues. Deletions cut 5 bases from V and 5 bases from J, with 15 bases between. As DNA, the CDR3 is TGTGCCAGCAGCTCAGCAGCAGTTTGGTATGGCTACACCTTC. Translation: CASSSAAVWYGYTF.

The CDR3 spells CASSAFNGANVLTF. The CDR3 bases are TGTGCCAGCAGTGCCTTTAATGGGGCCAACGTCCTGACTTTC. This chain connects TRBV6-4 to TRBJ2-6; D remains unclear. This CDR3 is 14 amino acids long. In germline, CDR1 is MRHNA, CDR2 SNTAGT. Trimming cost V 4 bases and J 3 bases, with 7 bases left between them.

V usage is TRBV5-1 and J usage is TRBJ2-3; possibly TRBD1 for D (5 bases). The length of the CDR3 is 13 residues. Germline V lookup: CDR1 SGHRS, CDR2 YFSETQ. Deletions cut 7 bases from V and 2 bases from J, with 11 bases between. The CDR3 nucleotides are TGCGCCAGCTCCGGACACCTCACAGATACGCAGTATTTT. It codes for CASSGHLTDTQYF.

This sequence joins TRBV30 and TRBJ2-5; D uncertain. The germline V gene encodes CDR1 GTSNPN and CDR2 SVGIG (reference sequence). This CDR3 is built from 13 residues. Trimming cost V 1 base and J 3 bases, with 9 bases left between them. CDR3 DNA sequence: TGTGCCTGGAGTGCTCTGGTTAAAGAGACCCAGTACTTC. It codes for CAWSALVKETQYF.

The V gene is TRBV27, the J gene TRBJ1-1, with D uncertain. Germline lookup yields CDR1 MNHEY and CDR2 SMNVEV (reference sequence). The CDR3 contains 14 residues. Trimming pared 9 bases from V and 0 bases from J, leaving 14 bases between. The CDR3: CASSKSRLNTEAFF. The CDR3 DNA reads TGTGCCAGTTCGAAGTCCCGATTGAACACTGAAGCTTTCTTT.

The chain uses TRBV30 and TRBJ1-4; no reliable D call. The CDR3 spans 14 residues. Trimming left V 1 base short and J 8 bases short, with 14 bases between. Germline values: CDR1 GTSNPN, CDR2 SVGIG (reference sequence). This chain's CDR3 is CAWSAWSIGEKLFF. The CDR3 coding sequence is TGTGCCTGGAGTGCCTGGTCCATTGGAGAAAAACTGTTTTTT.

A single count supports this clone. The V call is TRBV4-3, the J call TRBJ2-2; D possibly corresponds to TRBD2 (5 bases). This CDR3 contains 14 residues. Trimming stripped 4 bases from V and 5 bases from J, with 11 bases between. Germline CDR1 reads LGHNA; CDR2 reads YSLEER. The CDR3 is CASSPAARTGELFF. Written as DNA, the CDR3 is TGCGCCAGCAGCCCAGCGGCGAGGACCGGGGAGCTGTTTTTT.

This chain joins TRBV7-2 and TRBJ2-7, with D tentatively TRBD2 (5 bases). Germline V gives CDR1 SGHTA, CDR2 FQGNSA. The germline V and J ends were trimmed by 7 bases and 6 bases, with 10 bases remaining between them. This CDR3 is 11 amino acids long. CDR3: CASIPLGEQYF. DNA of the CDR3: TGTGCCAGCATTCCACTAGGCGAGCAGTACTTC. The variable domain in full, completed from reference TRBV7-2 and TRBJ2-7, reads GAGVSQSPSNKVTEKGKDVELRCDPISGHTALYWYRQSLGQGLEFLIYFQGNSAPDKSGLPSDRFSAERTGGSVSTLTIQRTQQEDSAVYLCASIPLGEQYFGPGTRLTVT.

This rearrangement joins TRBV27 to TRBJ2-7; unclear D gene. V shed 5 bases and J shed 9 bases, with 23 bases lying between them. This CDR3 contains 15 residues. CDR1 and CDR2 from the germline V gene are MNHEY and SMNVEV (reference sequence). CDR3 in amino acids: CASSPSGVNSRGQYF. The CDR3 nucleotides are TGTGCCAGCAGTCCCTCGGGTGTTAATTCTAGAGGGCAGTACTTC.